This TCR beta chain was identified during a study of liver allograft versus peripheral blood T cells. Study-level information: The study compared liver allograft T cell receptor repertoires against peripheral blood repertoires of liver transplant recipients.

This clonotype qualifies as medium-sized. As yet, its antigen is unknown. Via MiXCR, TCRdb re-called the reads, giving one row per CDR3 protein. The repertoire holds under 3,000 distinct CDR3 sequences, about 17% seen once, with more than 20% in the top ten. The CDR3 has 14 residues. Per the germline V gene, CDR1 is MDHEN and CDR2 is SYDVKM. V shed 2 bases and J 7 bases; nucleotides not matched to a gene: 4. Study conclusions and caveats: Liver allograft T cell receptor repertoires were reported to differ from peripheral blood repertoires.

The clonotype was recovered from a human patient who had a liver transplant. A subset of T cells may come from the graft donor. The gene calls are TRBV28 and TRBJ2-7, with 11 bases fitting TRBD2. The CDR3 is CASSLIAGGREQYF. The CDR3 DNA reads TGTGCCAGCAGTTTAATAGCGGGAGGGCGGGAGCAGTACTTC.